The 23 T cell receptor beta chains listed next were all sequenced from one sample in a study of blood T cells in healthy people across ages. The use of a sample-barcoded 5' primer and a J-beta primer mix characterized a second PCR of roughly 6 to 11 cycles. MiXCR, run by TCRdb on the 5' RACE reads, gives a single entry per CDR3 protein. The data contain hundreds of thousands of distinct CDR3 sequences, more than 20% of them singletons. Material for sequencing was blood. These receptors were collected from a man in his 70s in good health.

The sample holds a few counts of this clonotype. The chain couples TRBV7-9 to TRBJ1-1; 11 positions match TRBD1. The CDR3 extends over 17 amino acids. With V trimmed by 2 bases and J by 4 bases, 9 bases remained unmatched. CDR1 is SEHNR and CDR2 is FQNEAQ in the germline V gene (reference sequence). The CDR3 DNA reads as TGTGCCAGCAGCTTAACACCTGGACAGGGGGCGAGCACTGAAGCTTTCTTT. It encodes CASSLTPGQGASTEAFF.

This clonotype occurred a few times. The V gene is TRBV28, the J gene TRBJ2-7, with 8 bases aligning to TRBD1. J gave up 0 bases and V 4 bases, and 5 bases lay outside the gene matches. There are 15 residues in the CDR3. The germline gives CDR1 MDHEN, CDR2 SYDVKM. The CDR3 here is CASSSGQVSSYEQYF. The CDR3 DNA reads as TGTGCCAGCAGTTCGGGACAGGTTAGCTCCTACGAGCAGTACTTC. Based on the CDR3 plus reference TRBV28 and TRBJ2-7, the full variable domain is DVKVTQSSRYLVKRTGEKVFLECVQDMDHENMFWYRQDPGLGLRLIYFSYDVKMKEKGDIPEGYSVSREKKERFSLILESASTNQTSMYLCASSSGQVSSYEQYFGPGTRLTVT.

This clonotype came up a few times. The chain recombines TRBV7-2 with TRBJ2-1; maybe TRBD2 (7 bases). This CDR3 has 16 amino acids. Germline V gene lookup returns CDR1 SGHTA and CDR2 FQGNSA. V gave up 1 base and J gave up 6 bases, with 16 bases separating them. The CDR3 loop is CASSLEGGSHVNEQFF. The CDR3, as DNA: TGTGCCAGCAGCTTAGAGGGGGGGAGTCATGTCAATGAGCAGTTCTTC.

The sample holds a few counts of this clonotype. The chain uses TRBV12-3 or TRBV12-4 and TRBJ2-7; D ambiguous. V shed 6 bases and J shed 1 base, with 13 bases lying between them. CDR3 size: 14 residues. This CDR3 is CASRHDGPSYEQYF. CDR3 coding DNA: TGTGCCAGCAGGCACGACGGACCATCCTACGAGCAGTACTTC.

This clonotype was observed a handful of times. One end of the junction fails to match germline, which may point to a read error. The chain recombines TRBV7-7 with TRBJ2-5; the match to TRBD2 covers 8 bases. With the DNA end fitting TRBJ2-7 better, the J assignment may be wrong. CDR1 SSHAT and CDR2 FNYEAQ come from the germline V gene (reference sequence). This CDR3 has 14 residues. The CDR3 nucleotides are TGTGCTAGCAGTCCCTCGCGGGAGGCCAACGAGCAGTACTTC. This codes for CASSPSREANEQYF.

This chain joins TRBV12-3 or TRBV12-4 and TRBJ2-3, with 7 positions matching TRBD1. CDR3 length equals 14 residues. The trim removed 2 bases at V and 3 bases at J, leaving 2 bases unmatched. The CDR3 is CASSLNRGTDTQYF. CDR3 coding DNA: TGTGCCAGCAGTTTAAACAGGGGTACAGATACGCAGTATTTT.

This clonotype was counted between two and nine times. The chain recombines TRBV4-1 with TRBJ2-2, with D unclear. V lost 2 bases, J lost 2 bases, and 6 bases lay in between. The CDR3 covers 14 residues. Germline V CDR1 and CDR2: MGHRA, YSYEKL. The CDR3 loop reads CASSQYVNTGELFF. CDR3 coding DNA: TGCGCCAGCAGCCAATACGTAAACACCGGGGAGCTGTTTTTT.

This clonotype appeared many times. The chain employs TRBV10-2 and TRBJ2-1; D not resolved. The assigned J gene may be wrong: the sequence end matches TRBJ2-4 better. The CDR3 spans 12 residues. Germline CDR1 and CDR2: WSHSY and SAAADI. The CDR3 spells CASSDPGRDQYF. In nucleotides, the CDR3 is TGCGCCAGCAGTGACCCCGGTAGAGATCAGTACTTC.

This clonotype was seen a few times. V gene TRBV4-1 combines with J gene TRBJ1-5; weak D call: TRBD1 (6 bases). V shed 4 bases and J shed 1 base, with 17 bases lying between them. Germline V gene lookup returns CDR1 MGHRA and CDR2 YSYEKL. The CDR3 length is 17 residues. CDR3 nucleotides: TGCGCCAGCAGCCCAGGGTTGGGGGGCGCGAGCAATCAGCCCCAGCATTTT. This gives the protein CASSPGLGGASNQPQHF.

This clonotype was observed a handful of times. This chain connects TRBV27 to TRBJ2-3; TRBD2 matches 7 bases. The V and J ends lost 3 bases and 6 bases, in that order; junction bases with no gene match: 3. Looked up from germline, CDR1 is MNHEY and CDR2 is SMNVEV (reference sequence). The CDR3 is made up of 13 amino acids. For the CDR3, the DNA is TGTGCCAGCAGTTTGGGGGGGAGGGATACGCAGTATTTT. It is translated as CASSLGGRDTQYF.

The chain couples TRBV30 to TRBJ2-3; 7 bases align to TRBD2. V lost 5 bases, J lost 5 bases, and 1 base stayed unmatched. Germline values: CDR1 GTSNPN, CDR2 SVGIG (reference sequence). This CDR3 spans 11 amino acids. CDR3 residues: CAWRGVDTQYF. The CDR3 DNA reads as TGTGCCTGGCGGGGGGTAGATACGCAGTATTTT. Combining the CDR3 with reference TRBV30 and TRBJ2-3 gives the whole variable domain SQTIHQWPATLVQPVGSPLSLECTVEGTSNPNLYWYRQAAGRGLQLLFYSVGIGQISSEVPQNLSASRPQDRQFILSSKKLLLSDSGFYLCAWRGVDTQYFGPGTRLTVL.

J is TRBJ2-3 and V is TRBV28, with TRBD2 matching over 8 bases. The CDR3 consists of 15 residues. Germline CDR1 and CDR2: MDHEN and SYDVKM. The J segment lost 5 bases and the V segment lost 6 bases, leaving 10 bases of the junction unmatched. CDR3 region: CASRGEAGGRDTQYF. The DNA for the CDR3 is TGTGCCAGCAGGGGGGAGGCGGGAGGAAGAGATACGCAGTATTTT.

As regards this clonotype: A clone one base away is much larger, so this may be a read error. The rearrangement uses TRBV29-1 and TRBJ2-1; D not resolved. CDR3 length: 13 amino acids. V gave up 7 bases and J gave up 3 bases, with 13 bases separating them. From germline, CDR1 is SQVTM and CDR2 ANQGSEA. CDR3 loop: CSGATAGYNEQFF. In nucleotides, the CDR3 is TGCAGCGGCGCTACAGCAGGCTACAATGAGCAGTTCTTC.

This clonotype has more than one count but fewer than ten. J is TRBJ2-7 and V is TRBV14; TRBD2 aligns across 7 bases. The trim removed 1 base at V and 2 bases at J, leaving 5 bases unmatched. This CDR3 comprises 15 residues. From germline, CDR1 is SGHDN and CDR2 FVKESK. The CDR3 reads CASSQGAGSTYEQYF. The CDR3 nucleotides are TGTGCCAGCAGCCAAGGAGCGGGATCGACCTACGAGCAGTACTTC.

This chain joins TRBV5-4 and TRBJ1-2; D gene unclear. Germline CDR1 SGHNT, CDR2 YYREEE (reference sequence). The CDR3 is made up of 17 amino acids. Trimming removed 2 bases at V and 2 bases at J, with 19 bases between. The CDR3 DNA reads as TGTGCCAGCAGCTTTGTGGCACCCAACTCCCAAAACTATGGCTACACCTTC. This translates into CASSFVAPNSQNYGYTF.

This clonotype was found a few times. V and J are TRBV9 and TRBJ2-7, with D uncertain. The V gene's germline CDR1 is SGDLS and CDR2 YYNGEE. The CDR3 length is 14 residues. V lost 0 bases and J lost 4, with 11 bases in between. Here the CDR3 DNA reads TGTGCCAGCAGCGTAGGAAACACCAAATACGAGCAGTACTTC. It yields the protein CASSVGNTKYEQYF.

This clonotype was counted at least ten times. The chain employs TRBV10-3 and TRBJ2-5, with D maybe TRBD2 (6 bases). The CDR3 is 14 residues long. From germline, CDR1 is ENHRY and CDR2 SYGVKD. The V end was cut by 4 bases, the J end by 2 bases, with 11 bases between. As DNA, the CDR3 is TGTGCCATCAGTGGCGGGACGGGTCAAGAGACCCAGTACTTC. It codes for CAISGGTGQETQYF.

Only a few counts were recorded for this clonotype. Here the CDR3 DNA reads TGTGCCAGCAGCTTGGTACAGCAAAGCTCCTACAATGAGCAGTTCTTC. Translating gives CASSLVQQSSYNEQFF. The J gene is TRBJ2-1, the V gene TRBV7-6; D is unclear. V shed 3 bases and J shed 0 bases, with 12 bases lying between them. This CDR3 is 16 amino acids long. Germline CDR1 reads SGHVS; CDR2 reads FNYEAQ.

This clonotype was detected only a few times. This chain uses TRBV11-2 with TRBJ2-5; tentative D call: TRBD2 (5 bases). CDR1 SGHAT and CDR2 FQNNGV come from the germline V gene. CDR3 length: 16 amino acids. V lost 5 bases and J 4 bases, leaving 20 bases between the germline ends. CDR3: CASSRRGSVGVETQYF. Written as DNA, the CDR3 is TGTGCCAGCAGCCGCAGAGGTAGCGTAGGTGTAGAGACCCAGTACTTC.

This clonotype was seen a handful of times. V is TRBV20-1 and J is TRBJ1-6; 7 bases agree with TRBD1. The V and J ends lost 0 bases and 7 bases, in that order; junction bases with no gene match: 3. This CDR3 contains 14 residues. Germline V lookup: CDR1 DFQATT, CDR2 SNEGSKA (reference sequence). Here the CDR3 DNA reads TGCAGTGCTAGAGAGGGGACAGACAATTCACCCCTCCACTTT. Protein product: CSAREGTDNSPLHF.

This clonotype has a handful of counts. The rearrangement links TRBV6-5 to TRBJ2-4; 8 bases are a match to TRBD1. V shed 0 bases and J 1 base; nucleotides not matched to a gene: 2. From germline, CDR1 is MNHEY and CDR2 SVGAGI. The CDR3 contains 16 residues. The CDR3 loop is CASSYSGQVAKNIQYF. CDR3 in DNA: TGTGCCAGCAGTTACTCGGGACAGGTTGCCAAAAACATTCAGTACTTC.

The chain recombines TRBV12-3 or TRBV12-4 with TRBJ2-5, with a weak D call TRBD1 (6 bases). V was pared by 4 bases and J by 5 bases, with 17 bases between. The CDR3 contains 15 residues. As DNA, the CDR3 is TGTGCCAGCAGTTACGTTGCAGGGGCTATCGAGACCCAGTACTTC. This codes for CASSYVAGAIETQYF.

In its sample, this clonotype was seen a few times. The gene calls are TRBV12-3 or TRBV12-4 and TRBJ2-1; D is unclear. The CDR3 spans 15 residues. The V gene lost 6 bases and the J gene lost 0 bases, with 12 bases spanning the gap. The CDR3 nucleotides read TGTGCCAGCAGCCAGACTCCGAGCTCCTACAATGAGCAGTTCTTC. The encoded protein is CASSQTPSSYNEQFF.